This entry lists 29 T cell receptor beta chains sequenced from one sample in a study of cytomegalovirus exposure and HLA in healthy donors. The PCR used 60 Vbeta and 13 Jbeta primers. Profiling relied on immunoSEQ multiplex PCR, and the TCRdb table lists in-frame clones only, not all of them. The table includes about 130,000 clones, around 83% detected once. The sequenced sample consisted of PBMCs. The receptors originated from a girl aged 2-10 years in good health and CMV-seronegative.

This clone was seen a few times. The chain has TRBV5-6 and TRBJ1-1; 8 bases are a match to TRBD1. The CDR3 loop spans 15 amino acids. The junction had 12 bases not matched to a gene; V was cut back by 2 bases and J by 9 bases. Germline CDR1 and CDR2: SGHDT and YYEEEE. The CDR3 DNA sequence: TGTGCCAGCAGCTTCATCCAGGGGGCCAACGGGAAAGCTTTCTTT. It codes for CASSFIQGANGKAFF.

The V call is TRBV6-6, the J call TRBJ2-1; a possible D gene is TRBD1 (6 bases). The CDR3 spans 11 residues. Germline V gene lookup returns CDR1 MNHNY and CDR2 SVGAGI (reference sequence). The CDR3 DNA is TGTGCGGGACAAGACGAGGGTGAGCAGTTCTTC. It codes for CAGQDEGEQFF.

This clone has just one count. The V call is TRBV5-1, the J call TRBJ2-2; 9 bases align to TRBD2. The V gene's germline CDR1 is SGHRS and CDR2 YFSETQ. This CDR3 region has 17 residues. Trimming at V came to 1 base and at J to 4 bases, leaving 8 bases not matched to a gene. The chain's CDR3 is CASSLQAGGLGTGELFF. In DNA form, the CDR3 reads TGCGCCAGCAGCTTGCAAGCGGGGGGATTAGGCACCGGGGAGCTGTTTTTT.

The gene calls are TRBV27 and TRBJ2-6; D might be TRBD1 (6 bases). Per germline, CDR1 MNHEY and CDR2 SMNVEV (reference sequence). This CDR3 has 17 amino acids. V lost 4 bases to trimming and J lost 0 bases, with 13 bases between them. CDR3 sequence (DNA): TGTGCCAGCAGTTGGCGACAGGACCTCTCTGGGGCCAACGTCCTGACTTTC. This sequence encodes CASSWRQDLSGANVLTF.

J is TRBJ1-1 and V is TRBV27, with TRBD1 as a possible D gene (6 bases). V gave up 0 bases and J gave up 5 bases, with 13 bases separating them. Looked up from germline, CDR1 is MNHEY and CDR2 is SMNVEV (reference sequence). The CDR3 is 15 residues long. This CDR3 reads CASSLSNGGLTEAFF. Written as DNA, the CDR3 is TGTGCCAGCAGTTTATCGAATGGGGGCTTAACTGAAGCTTTCTTT.

The chain combines TRBV14 with TRBJ1-4, with D maybe TRBD1 (6 bases). Trimming stripped 5 bases from V and 8 bases from J, with 15 bases between. The CDR3 runs to 14 residues. Germline loops: CDR1 SGHDN, CDR2 FVKESK. The chain's CDR3 is CASSMRRGQEKLFF. The CDR3 nucleotides are TGTGCCAGCAGCATGCGCAGGGGCCAGGAAAAACTGTTTTTT.

J is TRBJ2-4 and V is TRBV29-1; D gene unclear. This CDR3 is built from 12 residues. The V gene's germline CDR1 is SQVTM and CDR2 ANQGSEA. The V end lost 7 bases, the J end lost 0 bases, and 7 bases lay between the germline ends. The CDR3 DNA is TGCAGCGCCTGGGCAGCCAAAAACATTCAGTACTTC. Its protein product is CSAWAAKNIQYF. The full variable domain, in which reference TRBV29-1 and TRBJ2-4 provide the parts outside the CDR3, is SAVISQKPSRDICQRGTSLTIQCQVDSQVTMMFWYRQQPGQSLTLIATANQGSEATYESGFVIDKFPISRPNLTFSTLTVSNMSPEDSSIYLCSAWAAKNIQYFGAGTRLSVL.

The chain has TRBV5-4 and TRBJ1-2; 7 positions agree with TRBD1. The CDR3 runs 14 residues. V lost 4 bases to trimming and J lost 0 bases; unmatched junction nucleotides: 3. Germline CDR1 SGHNT, CDR2 YYREEE (reference sequence). The CDR3 loop reads CASSGGTANYGYTF. For the CDR3, the DNA is TGTGCCAGCAGCGGAGGGACAGCTAACTATGGCTACACCTTC.

The chain carries TRBV6-5 and TRBJ1-6; 10 bases are shared with TRBD1. The CDR3 loop spans 15 amino acids. V lost 1 base, J lost 10 bases, and 4 bases stayed unmatched. Germline-derived CDR1 and CDR2 are MNHEY and SVGAGI. This chain's CDR3 is CASSYYGTGASPLHF. As DNA, the CDR3 is TGTGCCAGCAGTTACTACGGGACAGGGGCATCACCCCTCCACTTT.

This sequence joins TRBV14 and TRBJ2-1, with 9 bases that match TRBD2. The V gene's germline CDR1 is SGHDN and CDR2 FVKESK. V gave up 4 bases and J gave up 4 bases; unmatched junction bases: 8. This CDR3 is 16 amino acids long. The CDR3: CASSPLAGDEYNEQFF. CDR3 nucleotide sequence: TGTGCCAGCAGCCCCTTAGCGGGAGACGAATACAATGAGCAGTTCTTC.

The rearrangement links TRBV2 to TRBJ1-6; D might be TRBD1 (5 bases). Germline loops: CDR1 SNHLY, CDR2 FYNNEI. The CDR3 runs 13 residues. The V gene lost 2 bases and the J gene lost 14 bases, with 13 bases spanning the gap. The CDR3 region is CASSETRAVTLHF. CDR3 bases: TGTGCCAGCAGTGAAACCAGGGCGGTTACCCTCCACTTT.

This sequence joins TRBV19 and TRBJ1-1, with D perhaps TRBD1 (5 bases). Germline V CDR1 and CDR2: LNHDA, SQIVND (reference sequence). The CDR3 is made up of 13 amino acids. The V and J ends lost 2 bases and 8 bases respectively, with 12 bases between them. CDR3 bases: TGTGCCAGTAGTATAATACCAGGGAAAGAAGCTTTCTTT. As protein: CASSIIPGKEAFF.

The genes are TRBV7-8 and TRBJ2-5; D is undetermined. The DNA end is more similar to TRBJ2-7, so the J call may be wrong. Germline CDR1 and CDR2: SGHVS and FQNEAQ. The CDR3 runs 20 residues. CDR3 sequence (DNA): TGTGCCAGCAGCTTAGAACCCCCTATATCAGGCCGGTATAACTCCTACGAGCAGTACTTC. Its translation is CASSLEPPISGRYNSYEQYF.

The gene calls are TRBV4-1 and TRBJ2-7, with TRBD1 identical over 8 bases. The length of the CDR3 is 18 residues. Germline values: CDR1 MGHRA, CDR2 YSYEKL. The trim removed 5 bases at V and 4 bases at J, leaving 19 bases unmatched. CDR3 sequence: CASSEHAQGAMIVYEQYF. CDR3 bases: TGCGCCAGCAGCGAACACGCGCAGGGGGCAATGATTGTGTACGAGCAGTACTTC.

The CDR3 sequence is CASSLSPSGGLKQFF. The CDR3 nucleotides read TGTGCCAGCAGTTTATCCCCTAGCGGGGGACTTAAGCAGTTCTTC. The rearrangement joins TRBV27 to TRBJ2-1; 10 bases fit TRBD2. This CDR3 has 15 amino acids. Trimming cost V 0 bases and J 11 bases; bases outside gene matches: 7. CDR1 is MNHEY and CDR2 is SMNVEV in the germline V gene (reference sequence).

V gene TRBV7-2 combines with J gene TRBJ2-5; TRBD2 matches at 7 bases. CDR3 size: 16 residues. Per the germline V gene, CDR1 is SGHTA and CDR2 is FQGNSA. V dropped 7 bases and J dropped 4; count of bases not matched to a gene: 15. The CDR3, as DNA: TGTGCCAGCATCCTGTCCCTTGCGGGAGTGTCAGAGACCCAGTACTTC. This sequence encodes CASILSLAGVSETQYF.

This clone has a single count. V and J are TRBV7-9 and TRBJ2-3; 8 bases match TRBD1. Germline CDR1 SEHNR, CDR2 FQNEAQ (reference sequence). J lost 0 bases, V lost 5 bases, and 10 bases had no gene match. CDR3 length: 17 amino acids. CDR3 in DNA: TGTGCCAGCAGCCCGTGGCCTTCAGGGGGCAGCACAGATACGCAGTATTTT. Translated: CASSPWPSGGSTDTQYF.

V is TRBV6-6 and J is TRBJ2-7, with D possibly TRBD1 on 6 matching bases. V lost 4 bases and J lost 3, with 13 bases in between. The CDR3 extends over 14 amino acids. The V gene's germline CDR1 is MNHNY and CDR2 SVGAGI (reference sequence). Here the CDR3 DNA reads TGTGCCAGCAGTTCCGTCGACAGGCGCTACGAGCAGTACTTC. This sequence encodes CASSSVDRRYEQYF.

The rearrangement uses TRBV7-9 and TRBJ2-1; TRBD1 is a possible D gene (6 bases). V shed 2 bases and J shed 8 bases, with 13 bases lying between them. The CDR3 covers 14 residues. CDR1 SEHNR and CDR2 FQNEAQ come from the germline V gene (reference sequence). The CDR3 reads CASSLQGMGDEQFF. For the CDR3, the DNA is TGTGCCAGCAGCTTACAGGGGATGGGCGATGAGCAGTTCTTC.

The V gene is TRBV6-6, the J gene TRBJ1-1, with D hard to call. Germline CDR1 is MNHNY and CDR2 is SVGAGI (reference sequence). The CDR3 sequence is 14 residues long. Trimming took off 3 bases at V and 7 bases at J, with 15 bases between the two ends. The CDR3 DNA follows: TGTGCCAGCAGTTATCACAAGATCTCCAGTGAAGCTTTCTTT. It encodes CASSYHKISSEAFF.

The chain recombines TRBV28 with TRBJ2-1; 10 bases line up with TRBD2. J gave up 5 bases and V 6 bases, and 7 bases lay outside the gene matches. Germline V CDR1 and CDR2: MDHEN, SYDVKM. The CDR3 covers 15 residues. The DNA of the CDR3 is TGTGCCAGCAGCTCCCTAGCGGGAGTAAACAATGAGCAGTTCTTC. Its protein is CASSSLAGVNNEQFF. Full variable domain (outside the CDR3, taken from reference TRBV28 and TRBJ2-1): DVKVTQSSRYLVKRTGEKVFLECVQDMDHENMFWYRQDPGLGLRLIYFSYDVKMKEKGDIPEGYSVSREKKERFSLILESASTNQTSMYLCASSSLAGVNNEQFFGPGTRLTVL.

The chain combines TRBV4-1 with TRBJ2-7; 8 nucleotides line up with TRBD1. Per germline, CDR1 MGHRA and CDR2 YSYEKL. After removal of 6 bases from V and 4 bases from J, the junction contained 5 bases not matched to a gene. The CDR3 spans 13 residues. The chain's CDR3 is CASRDRGSYEQYF. In nucleotides, the CDR3 is TGCGCCAGCAGAGACAGGGGCTCGTACGAGCAGTACTTC.

The DNA for the CDR3 is TGCGCCAGGGGTCGACAGGGATTGACCACTGAAGCTTTCTTT. It specifies CARGRQGLTTEAFF. The V gene is TRBV10-1, the J gene TRBJ1-1; 7 bases agree with TRBD1. V was clipped by 9 bases and J by 4 bases; unmatched bases: 11. The CDR3 spans 14 residues. Germline V gene lookup returns CDR1 WNHNN and CDR2 SYGVQD (reference sequence).

The J gene is TRBJ2-5, the V gene TRBV10-3, with D perhaps TRBD2 (5 bases). CDR1 and CDR2 from the germline V gene are ENHRY and SYGVKD. This CDR3 spans 15 amino acids. V lost 0 bases to trimming and J lost 5 bases, with 13 bases between them. Here the CDR3 DNA reads TGTGCCATCAGTGAGTCTTGGGCCAGAGGGGAGACCCAGTACTTC. It is translated as CAISESWARGETQYF.

The V call is TRBV5-1, the J call TRBJ2-5, with D maybe TRBD1 (6 bases). Germline V lookup: CDR1 SGHRS, CDR2 YFSETQ. The length of the CDR3 is 14 residues. Trimming removed 0 bases at V and 4 bases at J, with 10 bases between. The CDR3 bases are TGCGCCAGCAGCTTGGTTACAGGGCGAGAGACCCAGTACTTC. It specifies CASSLVTGRETQYF. Combining the CDR3 with reference TRBV5-1 and TRBJ2-5 gives the whole variable domain KAGVTQTPRYLIKTRGQQVTLSCSPISGHRSVSWYQQTPGQGLQFLFEYFSETQRNKGNFPGRFSGRQFSNSRSEMNVSTLELGDSALYLCASSLVTGRETQYFGPGTRLLVL.

The V gene is TRBV25-1, the J gene TRBJ2-7, with D possibly being TRBD1 (6 bases). The germline V gene encodes CDR1 MGHDK and CDR2 SYGVNS. The CDR3 extends over 14 amino acids. Trimming took 3 bases from V and 0 from J, leaving 9 bases between them. The CDR3 bases are TGTGCCAGCAGTGATAGGGACATCTCCTACGAGCAGTACTTC. Translated, it gives CASSDRDISYEQYF.

CDR3 in DNA: TGTGCCAGCAGCCAACTCCACCCTCTTTATGGCTACACCTTC. This codes for CASSQLHPLYGYTF. This chain joins TRBV2 and TRBJ1-2; no definite D call. This CDR3 is 14 amino acids long. Germline loops: CDR1 SNHLY, CDR2 FYNNEI. The V and J ends lost 6 bases and 5 bases respectively, with 16 bases between them.

The chain uses TRBV27 and TRBJ2-7, with TRBD2 matching 16 bases. Germline-derived CDR1 and CDR2 are MNHEY and SMNVEV (reference sequence). The CDR3 extends over 18 amino acids. The V segment lost 6 bases and the J segment 4 bases; nucleotides outside the gene matches: 12. The CDR3: CASSLKGLAGGPLYEQYF. CDR3 bases: TGTGCCAGCAGCTTAAAGGGACTAGCGGGGGGGCCATTATACGAGCAGTACTTC.

This chain connects TRBV14 to TRBJ1-1; D call uncertain. CDR1 and CDR2 from the germline V gene are SGHDN and FVKESK. Trimming took off 1 base at V and 6 bases at J, with 3 bases between the two ends. The CDR3 has 11 residues. The CDR3, as DNA: TGTGCCAGCAGCCAAGGGCCTGAAGCTTTCTTT. The encoded protein is CASSQGPEAFF.